This T cell receptor (beta chain) was obtained from a study of vaccination and CD4 T cells after COVID-19. Across the study: Convalescent cases consisted of six males and four females, of whom two were Hispanic. Following dose two, a median about 72 days (range 14 to 241) passed before post-vaccine samples were taken.

Treatment: roughly 10-day PBMC culture with coronavirus spike peptide pools or control peptides (ViraFEST assay). Each well held around 2 million PBMCs in IL-2 (about 10 IU/ml) medium with approximately 10 ug/ml peptide pools. Comment on this clonotype: Its matching antigen is unknown.

With the Oncomine TCR Beta short-read assay, DNA from cultured CD4+ T cells was sequenced. TCRdb processed the PCR reads anew with MiXCR; each CDR3 protein has one entry. The sample lists over 10,000 distinct CDR3 sequences, about three fifths occurring once. The input for sequencing was cultured CD4+ T cells from blood, taken after SARS-CoV-2 vaccination. This clonotype was obtained from a human donor with COVID-19.

CDR3 coding DNA: TGTGCCAGCAGTTTTGGGGGGGGCCTAACTAGCACAGATACGCAGTATTTT. It specifies CASSFGGGLTSTDTQYF. The chain uses TRBV27 and TRBJ2-3; maybe TRBD2 (7 bases). Trimming stripped 3 bases from V and 0 bases from J, with 16 bases between. Per germline, CDR1 MNHEY and CDR2 SMNVEV (reference sequence). The CDR3 extends over 17 amino acids.